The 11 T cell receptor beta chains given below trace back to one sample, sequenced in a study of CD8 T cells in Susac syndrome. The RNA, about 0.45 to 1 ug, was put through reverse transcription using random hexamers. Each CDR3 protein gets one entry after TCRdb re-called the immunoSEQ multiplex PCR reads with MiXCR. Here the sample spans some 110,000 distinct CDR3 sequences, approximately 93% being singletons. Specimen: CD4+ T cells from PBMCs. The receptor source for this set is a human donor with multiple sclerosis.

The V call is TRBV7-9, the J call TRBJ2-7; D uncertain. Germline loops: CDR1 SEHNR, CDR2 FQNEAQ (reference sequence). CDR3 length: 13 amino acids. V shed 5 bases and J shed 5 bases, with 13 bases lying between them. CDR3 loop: CASSPRATDEQYF. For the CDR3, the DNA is TGTGCCAGCAGCCCCCGGGCCACAGACGAGCAGTACTTC.

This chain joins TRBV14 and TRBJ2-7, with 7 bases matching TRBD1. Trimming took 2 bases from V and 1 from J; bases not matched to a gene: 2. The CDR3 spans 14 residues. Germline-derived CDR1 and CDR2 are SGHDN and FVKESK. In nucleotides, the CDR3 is TGTGCCAGCAGCCAATTGGGACAGTCCTACGAGCAGTACTTC. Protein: CASSQLGQSYEQYF.

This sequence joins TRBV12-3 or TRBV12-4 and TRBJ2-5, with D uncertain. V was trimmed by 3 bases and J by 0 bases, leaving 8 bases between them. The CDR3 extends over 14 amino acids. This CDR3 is CASSFRSDQETQYF. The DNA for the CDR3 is TGTGCCAGCAGTTTTCGCAGTGACCAAGAGACCCAGTACTTC.

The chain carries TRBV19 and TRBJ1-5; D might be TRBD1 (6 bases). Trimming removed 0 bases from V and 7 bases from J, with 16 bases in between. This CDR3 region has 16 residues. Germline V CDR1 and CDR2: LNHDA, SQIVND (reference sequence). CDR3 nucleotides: TGTGCCAGTAGTATAGATCCGACCGGGGGCTGGCAGCCCCAGCATTTT. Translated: CASSIDPTGGWQPQHF.

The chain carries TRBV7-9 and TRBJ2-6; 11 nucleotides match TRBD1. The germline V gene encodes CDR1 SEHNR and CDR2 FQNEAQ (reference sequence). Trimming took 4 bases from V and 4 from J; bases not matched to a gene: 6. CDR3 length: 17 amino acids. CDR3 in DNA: TGTGCCAGCAGCTCGGACAGGGGGCGCGTCGGGGCCAACGTCCTGACTTTC. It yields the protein CASSSDRGRVGANVLTF.

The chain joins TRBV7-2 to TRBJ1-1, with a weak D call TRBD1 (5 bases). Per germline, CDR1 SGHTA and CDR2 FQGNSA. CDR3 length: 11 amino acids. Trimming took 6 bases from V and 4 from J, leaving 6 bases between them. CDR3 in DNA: TGTGCCAGCAGTGGGGCCACTGAAGCTTTCTTT. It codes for CASSGATEAFF.

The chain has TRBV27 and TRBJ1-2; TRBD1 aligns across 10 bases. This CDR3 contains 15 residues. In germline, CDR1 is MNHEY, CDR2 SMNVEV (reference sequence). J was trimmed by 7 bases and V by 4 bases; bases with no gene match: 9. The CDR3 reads CASSSQRQGASGYTF. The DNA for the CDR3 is TGTGCCAGCAGTTCCCAACGACAGGGGGCTTCTGGCTACACCTTC.

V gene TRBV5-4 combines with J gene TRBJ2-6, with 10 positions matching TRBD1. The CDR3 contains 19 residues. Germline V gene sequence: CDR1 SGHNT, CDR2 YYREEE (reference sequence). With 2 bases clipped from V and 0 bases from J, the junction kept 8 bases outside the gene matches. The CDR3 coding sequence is TGTGCCAGCAGCTTCGGCCGGGACAGGGGCTTCTCTGGGGCCAACGTCCTGACTTTC. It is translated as CASSFGRDRGFSGANVLTF.

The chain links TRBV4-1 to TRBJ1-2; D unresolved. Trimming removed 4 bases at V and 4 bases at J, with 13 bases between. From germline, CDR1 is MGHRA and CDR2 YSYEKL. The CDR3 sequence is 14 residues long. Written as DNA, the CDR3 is TGCGCCAGCAGCCCCCCGGGGAACCTCTATGGCTACACCTTC. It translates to CASSPPGNLYGYTF.

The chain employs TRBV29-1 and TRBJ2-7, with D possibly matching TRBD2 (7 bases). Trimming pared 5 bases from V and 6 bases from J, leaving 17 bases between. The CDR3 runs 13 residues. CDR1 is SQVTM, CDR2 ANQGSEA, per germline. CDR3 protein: CSVRSSGEGEQYF. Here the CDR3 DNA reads TGCAGCGTTCGTTCGTCAGGGGAGGGCGAGCAGTACTTC.

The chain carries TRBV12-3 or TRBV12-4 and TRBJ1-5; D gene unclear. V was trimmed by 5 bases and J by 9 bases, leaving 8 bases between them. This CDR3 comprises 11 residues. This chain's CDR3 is CASSREGPQHF. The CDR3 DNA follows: TGTGCCAGCAGTCGCGAGGGGCCCCAGCATTTT.